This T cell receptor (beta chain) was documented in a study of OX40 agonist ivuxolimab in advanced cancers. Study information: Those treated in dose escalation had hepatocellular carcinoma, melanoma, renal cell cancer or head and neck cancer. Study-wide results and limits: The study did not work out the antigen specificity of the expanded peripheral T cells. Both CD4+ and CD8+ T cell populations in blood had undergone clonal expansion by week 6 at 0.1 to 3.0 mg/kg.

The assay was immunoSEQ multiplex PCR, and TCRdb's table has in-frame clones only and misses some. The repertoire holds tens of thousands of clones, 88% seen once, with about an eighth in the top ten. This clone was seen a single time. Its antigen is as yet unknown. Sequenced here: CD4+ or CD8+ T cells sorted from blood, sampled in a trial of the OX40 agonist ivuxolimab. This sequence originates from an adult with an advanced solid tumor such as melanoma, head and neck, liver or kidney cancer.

CDR3: CASSLGLVNEQFF. The CDR3, as DNA: TGTGCCAGCAGCCTGGGACTAGTCAATGAGCAGTTCTTC. This chain connects TRBV27 to TRBJ2-1, with 8 bases identical to TRBD2. CDR3 length: 13 amino acids. Germline CDR1 MNHEY, CDR2 SMNVEV (reference sequence). Trimming removed 6 bases from V and 6 bases from J; junction bases left unmatched: 4.